This T cell receptor (beta chain) was profiled in a study of T cell repertoires in cytomegalovirus infection. The wider study: Epitope selection comprised recently identified HLA-C-restricted CMV epitopes and well-studied HLA-B-restricted CMV epitopes. Signatures in public TCR beta sequences pointed to both CMV infection and matching HLA type. Study-wide findings and caveats: Summed public TCR beta family frequency identified CMV carriers bearing the relevant HLA. Predominance within the ex vivo response was attributable to HLA-C-restricted CMV-specific TCR beta clonotypes.

TCRdb re-derived calls from the reads in MiXCR, one entry per CDR3 protein. Of some 700,000 distinct CDR3 sequences listed, about 30% are singletons. This CDR3 contains 13 residues. The germline V and J ends were trimmed by 5 bases and 5 bases, with 12 bases remaining between them. Germline values: CDR1 SEHNR, CDR2 FQNEAQ (reference sequence). Regarding this clonotype: Antigen specificity is unknown.

V is TRBV7-9 and J is TRBJ1-2; D possibly corresponds to TRBD1 (6 bases). The sequence was collected from a human donor in good health (CMV status not recorded). Some clones in this sample may be carry-over from other donors' samples. Here the sequenced sample was cultured PBMCs, taken from culture after CMV antigen stimulation. DNA of the CDR3: TGTGCCAGCAGCGCCGCGGGACATTATGGCTACACCTTC. It specifies CASSAAGHYGYTF.